The rows below give T cell receptor beta chains drawn from one sample of a study of shared clonotypes between healthy human individuals. Sequencing was performed with immunoSEQ multiplex PCR; in TCRdb, only in-frame clones are kept and a portion is missing. The profile covers about 1.5 million clones, with 98% appearing a single time and about 0.42% taken by the ten largest. The sequenced sample was naive CD4+ T cells sorted from blood. The source of these receptors is a young man in good health. Each CDR3 is given with its conserved first and last residue.

CDR3 length: 11
J gene: TRBJ2-3
V gene: TRBV20-1
CDR3 protein: CSEEDGDTQYF

CDR3 length: 15
J gene: TRBJ2-3
V gene: TRBV14
CDR3 protein: CASSVAGLGTDTQYF

CDR3 length: 13
J gene: TRBJ2-2
V gene: TRBV11-3
CDR3 protein: CASSLQGAGELFF

CDR3 length: 15
J gene: TRBJ2-7
V gene: TRBV9
CDR3 protein: CASSPGDRKDYEQYF

CDR3 length: 13
J gene: TRBJ2-1
V gene: TRBV27
CDR3 protein: CASRRSGMGWEFF

CDR3 length: 13
J gene: TRBJ1-2
V gene: TRBV6-5
CDR3 protein: CASSPTGDYGYTF

CDR3 length: 14
J gene: TRBJ2-5
V gene: TRBV7-7
CDR3 protein: CASSLVGLLGTQYF

CDR3 length: 12
J gene: TRBJ1-1
V gene: TRBV30
CDR3 protein: CAWSRRRGEAFF

CDR3 length: 13
J gene: TRBJ2-1
V gene: TRBV7-9
CDR3 protein: CASSLLQGTEQFF

CDR3 length: 16
J gene: TRBJ1-5
V gene: TRBV19
CDR3 protein: CASSTQGAWGNQPQHF

CDR3 length: 15
J gene: TRBJ2-1
V gene: TRBV30
CDR3 protein: CAWSVGQGFYNEQFF

CDR3 length: 15
J gene: TRBJ2-7
V gene: TRBV6-5
CDR3 protein: CASSYFPGQGGEQYF

CDR3 length: 13
J gene: TRBJ2-7
V gene: TRBV27
CDR3 protein: CASSFSGAGEQYF

CDR3 length: 13
J gene: TRBJ1-2
V gene: TRBV2
CDR3 protein: CASSDTANYGYTF

CDR3 length: 13
J gene: TRBJ2-7
V gene: TRBV6-6
CDR3 protein: CASSPTGEGEQYF

CDR3 length: 18
J gene: TRBJ2-7
V gene: TRBV7-9
CDR3 protein: CASSPRFGPEQPSYEQYF

CDR3 length: 15
J gene: TRBJ2-7
V gene: TRBV5-1
CDR3 protein: CASRESGSLIGEQYF

CDR3 length: 15
J gene: TRBJ1-1
V gene: TRBV10-3
CDR3 protein: CAISAYRDRNTEAFF

CDR3 length: 15
J gene: TRBJ1-4
V gene: TRBV25-1
CDR3 protein: CASSESRVTNEKLFF

CDR3 length: 14
J gene: TRBJ1-2
V gene: TRBV6-5
CDR3 protein: CASSYEDRGNGYTF

CDR3 length: 15
J gene: TRBJ2-2
V gene: TRBV9
CDR3 protein: CASTSAGSNTGELFF

CDR3 length: 14
J gene: TRBJ2-2
V gene: TRBV29-1
CDR3 protein: CSVGSGPNTGELFF

CDR3 length: 16
J gene: TRBJ2-1
V gene: TRBV5-1
CDR3 protein: CASSIGLAGAWSEQFF

CDR3 length: 15
J gene: TRBJ2-1
V gene: TRBV11-2
CDR3 protein: CASSLLAGGINEQFF

CDR3 length: 15
J gene: TRBJ1-2
V gene: TRBV4-1
CDR3 protein: CASSQVDLVLEGYTF

CDR3 length: 16
J gene: TRBJ1-3
V gene: TRBV5-1
CDR3 protein: CASSSSTGFSGNTIYF

CDR3 length: 16
J gene: TRBJ2-7
V gene: TRBV15
CDR3 protein: CATSRDSGQTSYEQYF

CDR3 length: 15
J gene: TRBJ2-7
V gene: TRBV5-4
CDR3 protein: CASSLAGQGGHEQYF

CDR3 length: 13
J gene: TRBJ2-7
V gene: TRBV6-6
CDR3 protein: CASSGREAYEQYF

CDR3 length: 18
J gene: TRBJ2-1
V gene: TRBV4-3
CDR3 protein: CASSQDWTRPLRGNEQFF

CDR3 length: 14
J gene: TRBJ2-1
V gene: TRBV2
CDR3 protein: CASTSERGANEQFF

CDR3 length: 13
J gene: TRBJ1-1
V gene: TRBV6-5
CDR3 protein: CASSYTRGPEAFF

CDR3 length: 14
J gene: TRBJ1-1
V gene: TRBV11-2
CDR3 protein: CASSLGEINTEAFF

CDR3 length: 14
J gene: TRBJ2-3
V gene: TRBV9
CDR3 protein: CASITPFSTDTQYF

CDR3 length: 14
J gene: TRBJ2-7
V gene: TRBV6-6
CDR3 protein: CASSTPGQGREQYF

CDR3 length: 16
J gene: TRBJ2-1
V gene: TRBV5-5
CDR3 protein: CASSVRLADNWNEQFF

CDR3 length: 13
J gene: TRBJ2-7
V gene: TRBV7-2
CDR3 protein: CASSLVDWGLEYF

CDR3 length: 14
J gene: TRBJ2-1
V gene: TRBV7-8
CDR3 protein: CASTPSAGDNEQFF

CDR3 length: 17
J gene: TRBJ2-2
V gene: TRBV4-1
CDR3 protein: CASSQRSTQRSTGELFF

CDR3 length: 16
J gene: TRBJ2-2
V gene: TRBV18
CDR3 protein: CASSPRTGGAGGELFF

CDR3 length: 13
J gene: TRBJ1-1
V gene: TRBV2
CDR3 protein: CATSLETNTEAFF

CDR3 length: 14
J gene: TRBJ1-1
V gene: TRBV5-1
CDR3 protein: CASSLELGSTEAFF

CDR3 length: 14
J gene: TRBJ1-5
V gene: TRBV2
CDR3 protein: CASTVAQRNQPQHF

CDR3 length: 14
J gene: TRBJ2-2
V gene: TRBV18
CDR3 protein: CASSPSANTGELFF

CDR3 length: 15
J gene: TRBJ2-1
V gene: TRBV5-5
CDR3 protein: CASSYPGQGVNEQFF